Here is one T cell receptor beta chain with its context. The data were produced by immunoSEQ multiplex PCR, yet TCRdb's version contains in-frame clones alone and is incomplete. The table has 7,500 to 9,500 clones, 85% to 90% seen once. The length of the CDR3 is 14 residues. The germline V gene has CDR1 SNHLY and CDR2 FYNNEI. V was cut by 3 bases and J by 0 bases, with 8 bases left in between. The sample originates from a study of technical replicates of blood from a handful of donors. Sample: PBMCs. This clonotype was sampled from a human donor in good health. This sequence joins TRBV2 and TRBJ1-2; D remains unclear. CDR3 sequence reads: CASSERETNYGYTF. CDR3 nucleotide sequence: TGTGCCAGCAGTGAGAGGGAGACTAACTATGGCTACACCTTC.